These 4 T cell receptor beta chains originate from one sample sequenced in a study of beta chain features in type 1 diabetes. Reverse transcribing all isolated RNA meant expressed TCRB transcripts were sequenced. Sequencing was performed with immunoSEQ multiplex PCR; in TCRdb, only in-frame clones are kept and a portion is missing. The sample lists 38,000 or so clones; about 64% were seen once. Sequencing was performed on Tregs from blood. The receptors originated from a woman aged 25 to 39 in good health.

The chain carries TRBV7-2 and TRBJ2-3; no clear D. Per the germline V gene, CDR1 is SGHTA and CDR2 is FQGNSA. The CDR3 is 13 amino acids. Between the trimmed V and J ends, which lost 5 bases and 2 bases, there was a span of 8 bases. CDR3 loop: CASSAQYTDTQYF. As DNA, the CDR3 is TGTGCCAGCAGCGCCCAGTACACAGATACGCAGTATTTT.

The rearrangement joins TRBV7-2 to TRBJ2-7, with a weak D call TRBD2 (6 bases). The CDR3 contains 14 residues. V lost 1 base, J lost 2 bases, and 9 bases lay in between. The V gene's germline CDR1 is SGHTA and CDR2 FQGNSA. This CDR3 reads CASSLGGGPYEQYF. As DNA, the CDR3 is TGTGCCAGCAGCTTAGGGGGAGGTCCCTACGAGCAGTACTTC.

This clone turned up a few times. The chain employs TRBV7-2 and TRBJ2-1; 10 positions agree with TRBD2. J was trimmed by 4 bases and V by 6 bases; bases with no gene match: 9. This CDR3 has 16 amino acids. Germline-derived CDR1 and CDR2 are SGHTA and FQGNSA. CDR3 residues: CASSDRGTSAYNEQFF. The CDR3 nucleotides read TGTGCCAGCAGTGACCGTGGGACTAGCGCTTACAATGAGCAGTTCTTC.

J is TRBJ2-1 and V is TRBV7-3; TRBD2 matches 15 bases. The CDR3 runs to 17 residues. Per germline, CDR1 SGHTA and CDR2 FQGTGA. The V segment lost 1 base and the J segment 7 bases; nucleotides outside the gene matches: 5. The CDR3 DNA follows: TGTGCCAGCAGCTTAAGCAGAGGGACTAGCGGGAGGAATGAGCAGTTCTTC. Protein product: CASSLSRGTSGRNEQFF.